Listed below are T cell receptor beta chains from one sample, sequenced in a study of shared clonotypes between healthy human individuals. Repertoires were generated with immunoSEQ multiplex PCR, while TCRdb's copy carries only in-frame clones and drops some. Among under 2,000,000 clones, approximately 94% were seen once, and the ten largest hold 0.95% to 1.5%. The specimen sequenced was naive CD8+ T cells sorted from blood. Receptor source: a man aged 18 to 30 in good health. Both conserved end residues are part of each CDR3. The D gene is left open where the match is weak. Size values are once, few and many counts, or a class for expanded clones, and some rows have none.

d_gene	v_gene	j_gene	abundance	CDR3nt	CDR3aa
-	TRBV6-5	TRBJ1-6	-	TGTGCCAGCAGTTTGCAGGGTAATTCACCCCTCCACTTT	CASSLQGNSPLHF
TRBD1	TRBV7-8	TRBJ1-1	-	TGTGCCAGCAGCTTATTTGGACAGGGTGGTAACACTGAAGCTTTCTTT	CASSLFGQGGNTEAFF
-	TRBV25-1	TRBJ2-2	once	TGTGCCAGCAGTGATGTGCCGCCCGGGACAAACACCGGGGAGCTGTTTTTT	CASSDVPPGTNTGELFF
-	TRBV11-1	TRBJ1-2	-	TGTGCCAGCAGCTTTAAGCAGGGATTTTATGGCTACACCTTC	CASSFKQGFYGYTF
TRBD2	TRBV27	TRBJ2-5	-	TGTGCCAGCAGTTTATCGGGACTAGCGGGGGGGTTGGAAGAGACCCAGTACTTC	CASSLSGLAGGLEETQYF
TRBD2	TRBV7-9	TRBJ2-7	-	TGTGCCAGCACACTAGCGGGAGCTTACGAGCAGTACTTC	CASTLAGAYEQYF
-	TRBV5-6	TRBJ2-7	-	TGTGCCAGCAGCTTGGGAACGGGGTACTACGAGCAGTACTTC	CASSLGTGYYEQYF
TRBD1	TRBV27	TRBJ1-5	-	TGTGCCAGCAGTTCAGGACAGGGGCCTCAGCCCCAGCATTTT	CASSSGQGPQPQHF
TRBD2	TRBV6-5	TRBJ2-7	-	TGTGCCAGCAGTTACATGGGACTAGCCGACGAGCAGTACTTC	CASSYMGLADEQYF
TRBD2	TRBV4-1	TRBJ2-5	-	TGCGCCAGCAGCCAAGTTCTAGCGGAACAAGAGACCCAGTACTTC	CASSQVLAEQETQYF
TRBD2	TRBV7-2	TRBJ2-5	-	TGTGCCAGCAGCACATGGACTAGCGGGACCCTCCAAGAGACCCAGTACTTC	CASSTWTSGTLQETQYF
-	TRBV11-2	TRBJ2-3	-	TGTGCCAGCGGCCCGGAAGATACGCAGTATTTT	CASGPEDTQYF
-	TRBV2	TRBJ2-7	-	TGTGCCAGCAGCTACGCGGAGGGAAATTACGAGCAGTACTTC	CASSYAEGNYEQYF
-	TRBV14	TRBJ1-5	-	TGTGCCAGCAGCCTCCAGGGGAGTCAGCCCCAGCATTTT	CASSLQGSQPQHF
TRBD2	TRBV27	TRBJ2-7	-	TGTGCCAGCAGTCCGACTAGCGGGGGCTACGAGCAGTACTTC	CASSPTSGGYEQYF
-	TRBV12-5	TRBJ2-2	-	TGTGCTAGTGGTTTGGTAAGAGGGGACGAGCTGTTTTTT	CASGLVRGDELFF
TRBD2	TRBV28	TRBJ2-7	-	TGTGCCAGCAGTTTGGCGGGGGGGCGGTACGAGCAGTACTTC	CASSLAGGRYEQYF